The 25 T cell receptor beta chains below all came from one sample that was sequenced in a study of blood T cell repertoires in COVID-19. Sequencing was performed with immunoSEQ multiplex PCR; in TCRdb, only in-frame clones are kept and a portion is missing. The sample records about 170,000 clones, about 86% being singletons. The sequencing sample was made of peripheral blood. These receptors all come from a man aged 45-65 years with active or convalescent COVID-19.

Turning to this clone: Mismatch with germline at one junction end may stem from a read error. The chain uses TRBV7-2 and TRBJ1-2; D is unresolved. Germline CDR1 SGHTA, CDR2 FQGNSA. The CDR3 length is 11 residues. The CDR3 here is CASSLYYGYTF. As DNA, the CDR3 is TGTGCCAGCAGCCTTTACTACGGCTACACCTTC.

V usage is TRBV27 and J usage is TRBJ1-1; no clear D gene. The CDR3 loop spans 14 amino acids. Germline V gives CDR1 MNHEY, CDR2 SMNVEV (reference sequence). V was cut by 5 bases and J by 6 bases, with 16 bases left in between. CDR3 DNA sequence: TGTGCCAGCAGTACAACGACAAGCCGGCCTGAAGCTTTCTTT. Translation gives CASSTTTSRPEAFF.

V and J are TRBV5-8 and TRBJ2-2; no clear D gene. Germline V gene data show CDR1 as SGHTS and CDR2 as YDEGEE. Trimming took 4 bases from V and 5 from J, leaving 9 bases between them. This CDR3 is 13 amino acids long. The CDR3 DNA reads TGTGCCAGCAGCCTAACTACGACCGGGGAGCTGTTTTTT. It encodes CASSLTTTGELFF.

The gene calls are TRBV3-1 (or the pseudogene TRBV3-2) and TRBJ1-1; 8 positions match TRBD1. In germline, CDR1 is LGHDT, CDR2 YNNKEL (reference sequence). The CDR3 is 16 residues long. The V gene end was trimmed by 4 bases and the J gene end by 4 bases; junction bases not matched to a gene: 11. DNA for the CDR3: TGTGCCAGCAGCCTCCACCTCAGGGGGCGGGGCACTGAAGCTTTCTTT. This gives the protein CASSLHLRGRGTEAFF.

A single count supports this clone. The chain is built from TRBV3-1 (or the pseudogene TRBV3-2) and TRBJ1-2; D is perhaps TRBD1 (5 bases). Trimming took off 2 bases at V and 6 bases at J, with 7 bases between the two ends. The CDR3 consists of 12 residues. Germline CDR1 LGHDT, CDR2 YNNKEL (reference sequence). CDR3: CASSQRQNGYTF. In DNA form, the CDR3 reads TGTGCCAGCAGCCAAAGACAGAATGGCTACACCTTC.

The chain uses TRBV18 and TRBJ1-1, with 9 bases aligning to TRBD1. V was clipped by 4 bases and J by 5 bases; unmatched bases: 11. There are 16 residues in the CDR3. From germline, CDR1 is KGHSH and CDR2 LQKENI. This CDR3 reads CASSLLSGQGKTEAFF. CDR3 DNA: TGTGCCAGCTCACTCTTATCGGGACAGGGTAAGACTGAAGCTTTCTTT.

The V gene is TRBV5-1, the J gene TRBJ1-1, with D possibly being TRBD1 (6 bases). V was clipped by 4 bases and J by 5 bases, with 12 bases between them. This CDR3 comprises 13 residues. CDR1 SGHRS and CDR2 YFSETQ come from the germline V gene. This chain's CDR3 is CASSEGGRTEAFF. CDR3 sequence (DNA): TGCGCCAGCAGCGAGGGGGGGAGAACTGAAGCTTTCTTT.

V usage is TRBV5-1 and J usage is TRBJ2-5; TRBD2 might be the D (5 bases). Germline loops: CDR1 SGHRS, CDR2 YFSETQ. This CDR3 comprises 15 residues. With 6 bases removed from V and 5 bases from J, the gap between germline ends came to 20 bases. The CDR3 bases are TGCGCCAGCAACCCTGGGAGTGGAGGCATGGAGACCCAGTACTTC. Protein product: CASNPGSGGMETQYF.

The chain employs TRBV19 and TRBJ1-5, with D hard to call. Trimming took off 5 bases at V and 2 bases at J, with 10 bases between the two ends. Germline V CDR1 and CDR2: LNHDA, SQIVND (reference sequence). The CDR3 contains 14 residues. The CDR3 loop is CASSDDIGNQPQHF. The CDR3 DNA sequence: TGTGCCAGTAGTGACGACATAGGCAATCAGCCCCAGCATTTT.

This clone was seen once. The gene calls are TRBV4-1 and TRBJ2-5; 10 nucleotides match TRBD2. This CDR3 has 16 residues. V was clipped by 6 bases and J by 0 bases; unmatched bases: 7. Germline V gene sequence: CDR1 MGHRA, CDR2 YSYEKL. CDR3 in amino acids: CASSRQREGDQETQYF. The DNA for the CDR3 is TGCGCCAGCAGTCGTCAGCGGGAGGGCGACCAAGAGACCCAGTACTTC.

The chain uses TRBV4-3 and TRBJ1-6; maybe TRBD1 (6 bases). Per the germline V gene, CDR1 is LGHNA and CDR2 is YSLEER. V was cut by 0 bases and J by 13 bases, with 10 bases left in between. The CDR3 runs 13 residues. CDR3 DNA sequence: TGCGCCAGCAGCCAAGATCAGGGGTCGCCCCTCCACTTT. Protein: CASSQDQGSPLHF.

In DNA form, the CDR3 reads TGTGCCAGCAGTGACGCCCAAGGGGCTACCTCCTATAATTCACCCCTCCACTTT. Protein: CASSDAQGATSYNSPLHF. J is TRBJ1-6 and V is TRBV25-1, with D perhaps TRBD1 (5 bases). CDR1 is MGHDK and CDR2 is SYGVNS in the germline V gene. The CDR3 loop spans 18 amino acids. V was clipped by 3 bases and J by 0 bases, with 15 bases between them.

As DNA, the CDR3 is TGTGCCAGCTCAGGGGCTAGGGGACAGGGAGTCGATGAGCAGTTCTTC. Its protein is CASSGARGQGVDEQFF. This chain joins TRBV18 and TRBJ2-1; the match to TRBD1 covers 9 bases. This CDR3 is 16 amino acids long. The trim removed 5 bases at V and 8 bases at J, leaving 13 bases unmatched. The germline CDR1 and CDR2 sequences are KGHSH and LQKENI.

The CDR3 sequence is CASSTETYGYTF. The DNA of the CDR3 is TGTGCCAGCTCCACAGAGACCTATGGCTACACCTTC. The rearrangement joins TRBV6-5 to TRBJ1-2; D gene uncertain. From germline, CDR1 is MNHEY and CDR2 SVGAGI. Trimming took off 8 bases at V and 4 bases at J, with 11 bases between the two ends. The length of the CDR3 is 12 residues.

This chain links TRBV7-2 with TRBJ2-5; D possibly corresponds to TRBD2 (6 bases). Germline CDR1 reads SGHTA; CDR2 reads FQGNSA. Trimming left V 5 bases short and J 5 bases short, with 18 bases between. The CDR3 is 15 amino acids. CDR3 nucleotides: TGTGCCAGCAGCCCGCAGTGGGGACGGGAGGAGACCCAGTACTTC. Protein: CASSPQWGREETQYF. Based on the CDR3 plus reference TRBV7-2 and TRBJ2-5, the full variable domain is GAGVSQSPSNKVTEKGKDVELRCDPISGHTALYWYRQSLGQGLEFLIYFQGNSAPDKSGLPSDRFSAERTGGSVSTLTIQRTQQEDSAVYLCASSPQWGREETQYFGPGTRLLVL.

The gene calls are TRBV5-5 and TRBJ1-4, with 7 nucleotides matching TRBD1. Germline V gene data show CDR1 as SGHKS and CDR2 as YYEKEE (reference sequence). CDR3 length equals 16 residues. After removal of 4 bases from V and 4 bases from J, the junction contained 10 bases not matched to a gene. This CDR3 reads CASSPQGGTINEKLFF. CDR3 sequence (DNA): TGTGCCAGCAGCCCTCAGGGGGGTACTATTAATGAAAAACTGTTTTTT. Full variable domain (missing parts from reference TRBV5-5 and TRBJ1-4): DAGVTQSPTHLIKTRGQQVTLRCSPISGHKSVSWYQQVLGQGPQFIFQYYEKEERGRGNFPDRFSARQFPNYSSELNVNALLLGDSALYLCASSPQGGTINEKLFFGSGTQLSVL.

The chain links TRBV7-2 to TRBJ2-7, with 11 bases identical to TRBD1. There are 15 residues in the CDR3. Germline CDR1 is SGHTA and CDR2 is FQGNSA. V lost 4 bases to trimming and J lost 8 bases; unmatched junction nucleotides: 10. CDR3 bases: TGTGCCAGCAGCTCAATGCCAGGGACAGGGGGTAAGCAGTACTTC. Amino acids: CASSSMPGTGGKQYF.

This clone was observed once. The V gene is TRBV4-3, the J gene TRBJ1-1, with D possibly being TRBD1 (6 bases). The CDR3 length is 15 residues. V was cut by 0 bases and J by 4 bases, with 12 bases left in between. CDR1 is LGHNA and CDR2 is YSLEER in the germline V gene. Written as DNA, the CDR3 is TGCGCCAGCAGCCAAGATCGGGGGGCAGGCACTGAAGCTTTCTTT. It translates to CASSQDRGAGTEAFF.

This chain links TRBV5-4 with TRBJ2-7; possible D gene TRBD2, 6 bases. Trimming took off 4 bases at V and 6 bases at J, with 20 bases between the two ends. The CDR3 sequence is 15 residues long. Germline V gene lookup returns CDR1 SGHNT and CDR2 YYREEE (reference sequence). The DNA of the CDR3 is TGTGCCAGCAGCACACAGACTAGTAGTTGGGCCGAGCAGTACTTC. It specifies CASSTQTSSWAEQYF. The whole variable domain, filled in from reference TRBV5-4 and TRBJ2-7, reads ETGVTQSPTHLIKTRGQQVTLRCSSQSGHNTVSWYQQALGQGPQFIFQYYREEENGRGNFPPRFSGLQFPNYSSELNVNALELDDSALYLCASSTQTSSWAEQYFGPGTRLTVT.

The CDR3 reads CASSKDRDGQPQHF. The CDR3, as DNA: TGTGCCAGCAGTAAGGACAGGGATGGACAGCCCCAGCATTTT. The chain employs TRBV6-5 and TRBJ1-5, with TRBD1 matching 8 bases. The V and J ends lost 5 bases and 7 bases, in that order; junction bases with no gene match: 7. The germline V gene encodes CDR1 MNHEY and CDR2 SVGAGI. This CDR3 is built from 14 residues.

This rearrangement joins TRBV19 to TRBJ1-1; 9 nucleotides align to TRBD1. The CDR3 is 15 residues long. The J segment lost 11 bases and the V segment lost 3 bases, leaving 13 bases of the junction unmatched. CDR1 and CDR2 (germline): LNHDA, SQIVND (reference sequence). The CDR3 sequence: CASSIPPGTGTNAFF. CDR3 nucleotide sequence: TGTGCCAGTAGTATTCCACCCGGGACAGGGACGAATGCTTTCTTT. Looking up the rest from reference TRBV19 and TRBJ1-1 gives the full variable domain: DGGITQSPKYLFRKEGQNVTLSCEQNLNHDAMYWYRQDPGQGLRLIYYSQIVNDFQKGDIAEGYSVSREKKESFPLTVTSAQKNPTAFYLCASSIPPGTGTNAFFGQGTRLTVV.

The chain has TRBV28 and TRBJ1-6, with 7 positions matching TRBD1. CDR3 length: 13 residues. Germline assignment: CDR1 MDHEN and CDR2 SYDVKM. V lost 8 bases, J lost 7 bases, and 5 bases stayed unmatched. For the CDR3, the DNA is TGTGCCAGCTGCGACAGGGAAAATTCACCCCTCCACTTT. It yields the protein CASCDRENSPLHF.

This clone was observed once. Other DNA sequences of this sample code for an identical CDR3. The rearrangement joins TRBV3-1 (or the pseudogene TRBV3-2) to TRBJ1-2, with D hard to call. The CDR3 spans 12 residues. Looked up from germline, CDR1 is LGHDT and CDR2 is YNNKEL (reference sequence). V dropped 1 base and J dropped 7 bases, with 7 bases sitting between them. CDR3 DNA: TGTGCCAGCAGCCAAGCCCGGGGTGGCTACACCTTC. Its protein is CASSQARGGYTF.

The V and J genes are TRBV21-1 and TRBJ2-7; the D call TRBD1 from the table was never checked on the DNA. TRBV21-1 is termed a pseudogene. The CDR3 covers 14 residues. CDR3 protein: CASSKGDRVYEQYF. CDR3 nucleotide sequence: TGTGCCAGCAGCAAGGGGGACAGGGTGTACGAGCAGTACTTC.

CDR3 in DNA: TGTGCCAGTAGTATAGTAAGCCTCGGGCAGCCCCAGCATTTT. This encodes CASSIVSLGQPQHF. The gene calls are TRBV19 and TRBJ1-5; no clear D gene. Germline V CDR1 and CDR2: LNHDA, SQIVND (reference sequence). V gave up 1 base and J gave up 7 bases, with 11 bases separating them. The CDR3 contains 14 residues.